The 10 T cell receptor beta chains below come from one sample, sequenced in a study of cytomegalovirus exposure and HLA in healthy donors. 60 Vbeta and 13 Jbeta primers were used in PCR. The repertoire was sequenced with immunoSEQ multiplex PCR; TCRdb's copy has only in-frame clones and lacks some. This sample has around 150,000 clones, with roughly 70% found just once. The sequenced sample consisted of PBMCs. The receptors shown here come from a middle-aged man in good health and CMV-seropositive.

The chain couples TRBV5-1 to TRBJ1-3; 8 nucleotides align to TRBD1. V was pared by 4 bases and J by 7 bases, with 10 bases of the junction left unmatched. CDR1 is SGHRS, CDR2 YFSETQ, per germline. The CDR3 runs to 15 residues. The CDR3: CASSLGQGAWNTIYF. CDR3 in DNA: TGCGCCAGCAGCCTAGGACAGGGCGCGTGGAACACCATATATTTT.

V usage is TRBV28 and J usage is TRBJ1-2, with 7 bases aligning to TRBD1. CDR3 size: 14 residues. Germline V gives CDR1 MDHEN, CDR2 SYDVKM. V trimming: 6 bases; J trimming: 4 bases; junction bases outside the gene matches: 8. The CDR3 loop is CASSPSGTAYGYTF. The CDR3 coding sequence is TGTGCCAGCAGCCCCTCCGGGACAGCCTATGGCTACACCTTC.

The rearrangement uses TRBV14 and TRBJ2-6; D is uncertain. V was clipped by 6 bases and J by 4 bases, with 7 bases between them. Germline V CDR1 and CDR2: SGHDN, FVKESK. This CDR3 has 13 amino acids. The CDR3 DNA follows: TGTGCCAGCAGACTCGCGGGGGCCAACGTCCTGACTTTC. Protein product: CASRLAGANVLTF.

This chain connects TRBV2 to TRBJ1-1; no reliable D call. The CDR3 runs to 15 residues. V gave up 1 base and J gave up 2 bases, with 11 bases separating them. Germline V gene sequence: CDR1 SNHLY, CDR2 FYNNEI. Here the CDR3 DNA reads TGTGCCAGCAGTGAAGTGGAGGCTTCTAACACTGAAGCTTTCTTT. Encoded protein: CASSEVEASNTEAFF. The full variable domain, in which reference TRBV2 and TRBJ1-1 provide the parts outside the CDR3, is EPEVTQTPSHQVTQMGQEVILRCVPISNHLYFYWYRQILGQKVEFLVSFYNNEISEKSEIFDDQFSVERPDGSNFTLKIRSTKLEDSAMYFCASSEVEASNTEAFFGQGTRLTVV.

The chain uses TRBV11-2 and TRBJ2-6, with D maybe TRBD2 (6 bases). The CDR3 length is 18 residues. Trimming removed 0 bases from V and 0 bases from J, with 12 bases in between. Germline V gene lookup returns CDR1 SGHAT and CDR2 FQNNGV. The CDR3 nucleotides read TGTGCCAGCAGCTTAGAAGGAGGGCCCCTCTCTGGGGCCAACGTCCTGACTTTC. Protein: CASSLEGGPLSGANVLTF.

The chain has TRBV4-2 and TRBJ2-3; D gene unclear. The CDR3 extends over 15 amino acids. Germline CDR1 is LGHNA and CDR2 is YNFKEQ. The V end lost 1 base, the J end lost 7 bases, and 15 bases lay between the germline ends. This chain's CDR3 is CASSQGGPEPNTQYF. In nucleotides, the CDR3 is TGTGCCAGCAGCCAAGGAGGTCCAGAACCGAATACGCAGTATTTT.

The chain links TRBV6-6 to TRBJ1-3; possible D gene TRBD1, 6 bases. The V and J ends lost 2 bases and 2 bases respectively, with 13 bases between them. Per the germline V gene, CDR1 is MNHNY and CDR2 is SVGAGI (reference sequence). The CDR3 has 16 amino acids. The CDR3 here is CASSYLEGGTGNTIYF. The CDR3, as DNA: TGTGCCAGCAGTTACCTCGAGGGGGGGACTGGAAACACCATATATTTT.

The chain couples TRBV19 to TRBJ2-3, with TRBD2 identical over 9 bases. V gave up 4 bases and J gave up 5 bases; unmatched junction bases: 10. Per germline, CDR1 LNHDA and CDR2 SQIVND (reference sequence). The CDR3 totals 16 residues. This CDR3 is CASSSRLAGGIDTQYF. CDR3 DNA sequence: TGTGCCAGTAGTAGCCGCCTGGCGGGGGGGATAGATACGCAGTATTTT.

The chain carries TRBV7-2 and TRBJ1-2; D call uncertain. Germline assignment: CDR1 SGHTA and CDR2 FQGNSA. Trimming removed 5 bases at V and 4 bases at J, with 11 bases between. The CDR3 contains 13 residues. This chain's CDR3 is CASSPSEGYGYTF. The CDR3 DNA is TGTGCCAGCAGCCCATCTGAGGGCTATGGCTACACCTTC.

The chain employs TRBV18 and TRBJ1-4, with D unclear. The V end was cut by 8 bases, the J end by 0 bases, with 13 bases between. The CDR3 is 15 amino acids. Germline V gives CDR1 KGHSH, CDR2 LQKENI. CDR3 coding DNA: TGTGCCAGCCAATTTTCGACTGCAACTAATGAAAAACTGTTTTTT. Translating it yields CASQFSTATNEKLFF.